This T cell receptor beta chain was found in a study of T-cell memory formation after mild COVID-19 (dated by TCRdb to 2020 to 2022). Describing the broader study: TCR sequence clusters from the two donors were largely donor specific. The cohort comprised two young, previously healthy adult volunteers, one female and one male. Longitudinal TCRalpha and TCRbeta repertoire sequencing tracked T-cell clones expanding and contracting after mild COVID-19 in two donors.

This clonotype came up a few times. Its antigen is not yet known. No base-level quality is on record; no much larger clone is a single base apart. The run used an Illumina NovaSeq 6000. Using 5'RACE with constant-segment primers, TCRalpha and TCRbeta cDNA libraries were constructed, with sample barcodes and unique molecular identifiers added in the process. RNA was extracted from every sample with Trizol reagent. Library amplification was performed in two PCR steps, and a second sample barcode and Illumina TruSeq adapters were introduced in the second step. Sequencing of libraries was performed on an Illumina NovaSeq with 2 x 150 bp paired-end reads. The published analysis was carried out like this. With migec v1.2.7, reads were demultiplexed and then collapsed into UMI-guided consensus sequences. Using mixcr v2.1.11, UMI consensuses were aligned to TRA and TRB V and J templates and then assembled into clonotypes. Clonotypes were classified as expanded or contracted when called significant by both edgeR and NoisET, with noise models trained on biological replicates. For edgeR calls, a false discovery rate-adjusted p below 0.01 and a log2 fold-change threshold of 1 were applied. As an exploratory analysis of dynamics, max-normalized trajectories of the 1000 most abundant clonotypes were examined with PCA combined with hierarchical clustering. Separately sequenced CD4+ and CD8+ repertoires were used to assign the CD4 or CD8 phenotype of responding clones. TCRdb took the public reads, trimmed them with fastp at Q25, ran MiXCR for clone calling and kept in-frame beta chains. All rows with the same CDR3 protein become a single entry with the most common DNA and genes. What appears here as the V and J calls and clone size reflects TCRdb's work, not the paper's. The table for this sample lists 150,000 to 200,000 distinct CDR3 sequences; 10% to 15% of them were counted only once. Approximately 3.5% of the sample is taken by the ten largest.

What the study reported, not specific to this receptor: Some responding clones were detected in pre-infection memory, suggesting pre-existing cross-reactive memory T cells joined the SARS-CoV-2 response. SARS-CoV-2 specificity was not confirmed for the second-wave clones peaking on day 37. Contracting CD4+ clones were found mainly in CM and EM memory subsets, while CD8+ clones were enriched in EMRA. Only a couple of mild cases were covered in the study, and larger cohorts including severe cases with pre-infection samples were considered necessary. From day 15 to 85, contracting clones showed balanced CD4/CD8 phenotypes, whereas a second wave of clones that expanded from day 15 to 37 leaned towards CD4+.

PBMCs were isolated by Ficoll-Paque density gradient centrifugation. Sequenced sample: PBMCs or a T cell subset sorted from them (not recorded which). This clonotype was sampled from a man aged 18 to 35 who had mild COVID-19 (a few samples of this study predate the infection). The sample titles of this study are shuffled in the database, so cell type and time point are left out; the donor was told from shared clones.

This receptor has the CDR3 CSASRPRETQYF. Read as DNA, the sequence is TGCAGTGCTAGCAGGCCAAGAGAGACCCAGTACTTC. The chain was built from TRBV20-1 and TRBJ2-5, with the D gene uncertain. The germline V gene encodes CDR1 DFQATT and CDR2 SNEGSKA (reference sequence). From the cysteine through the phenylalanine, the CDR3 covers 12 amino acids. The kept DNA is CDR3 alone, 36 bases in frame from the first base. The V and J ends are trimmed by 3 bases and 4 bases, leaving 9 bases between them.